These 19 T cell receptor beta chains were sequenced from one sample in a study of T cells in Graves' hyperthyroidism and ophthalmopathy. Amplification yielded TCR beta CDR3 regions, with RNA transcripts as the source. HTBI primers were the set used in a first-round RT-PCR of the TCR CDR3. TCRdb analysed the multiplex PCR reads with MiXCR anew, one entry per CDR3 protein. Of around 440,000 distinct CDR3 sequences in the sample, 15% to 17% were seen once. What was sequenced was blood. The receptors originated from a woman between 18 and 29 years old with Graves' hyperthyroidism.

The sample holds a few counts of this clonotype. CDR3 sequence reads: CAISPKLRGNEQFF. The CDR3 DNA is TGTGCCATCTCCCCCAAGTTGAGGGGTAATGAGCAGTTCTTC. This chain connects TRBV6-1 to TRBJ2-1; D possibly uses TRBD1 or TRBD2 (5 bases each). Per germline, CDR1 MNHNS and CDR2 SASEGT. The CDR3 covers 14 residues. The ends were cut back, 10 bases at V and 7 bases at J, with 20 bases in the middle.

This clonotype was seen ten or more times. V is TRBV20-1 and J is TRBJ1-6, with D uncertain. Germline V gene data show CDR1 as DFQATT and CDR2 as SNEGSKA (reference sequence). The CDR3 sequence is 14 residues long. Deletions cut 2 bases from V and 6 bases from J, with 11 bases between. The CDR3 bases are TGCAGTGCTAGATCCACGGCCCCTAATTCACCCCTCCACTTT. Residues: CSARSTAPNSPLHF.

The V call is TRBV7-9, the J call TRBJ1-1; D might be TRBD1 (6 bases). The germline gives CDR1 SEHNR, CDR2 FQNEAQ (reference sequence). The CDR3 totals 16 residues. V was pared by 2 bases and J by 4 bases, with 17 bases between. Written as DNA, the CDR3 is TGTGCCAGCAGCTTAAATTTCGGGGGGGCGGTCACTGAAGCTTTCTTT. Its protein product is CASSLNFGGAVTEAFF.

The rearrangement links TRBV5-6 to TRBJ2-3; D call uncertain. The CDR3 has 13 amino acids. CDR1 and CDR2 from the germline V gene are SGHDT and YYEEEE. Deletions cut 3 bases from V and 5 bases from J, with 10 bases between. CDR3 sequence reads: CASSSTGRDTQYF. The CDR3 nucleotides are TGTGCCAGCAGCTCGACCGGGCGAGATACGCAGTATTTT. The variable domain in full, with the rest retrieved from reference TRBV5-6 and TRBJ2-3, is DAGVTQSPTHLIKTRGQQVTLRCSPKSGHDTVSWYQQALGQGPQFIFQYYEEEERQRGNFPDRFSGHQFPNYSSELNVNALLLGDSALYLCASSSTGRDTQYFGPGTRLTVL.

This clonotype has at least ten counts. The chain joins TRBV7-8 to TRBJ2-7, with TRBD2 as a possible D gene (6 bases). The ends were cut back, 4 bases at V and 0 bases at J, with 13 bases in the middle. The CDR3 runs 15 residues. From germline, CDR1 is SGHVS and CDR2 FQNEAQ. The DNA for the CDR3 is TGTGCCAGCAGCTCCCGGGACTTTCGCTCCTACGAGCAGTACTTC. This gives the protein CASSSRDFRSYEQYF.

This clonotype was seen repeatedly, ten times or more. The genes are TRBV6-1 and TRBJ2-2; 9 bases map to TRBD1. The CDR3 spans 15 residues. Germline V gene lookup returns CDR1 MNHNS and CDR2 SASEGT. V shed 5 bases, J shed 6 bases, and the junction held 7 bases outside the gene matches. CDR3: CASSSLGQGAGELFF. CDR3 nucleotides: TGTGCCAGCAGTTCCCTGGGACAGGGTGCCGGGGAGCTGTTTTTT.

The V gene is TRBV9, the J gene TRBJ1-6, with D possibly TRBD1 on 6 matching bases. Germline V gene sequence: CDR1 SGDLS, CDR2 YYNGEE. The CDR3 contains 14 residues. V was clipped by 4 bases and J by 7 bases, with 12 bases between them. CDR3 sequence (DNA): TGTGCCAGCAGCTTTTACGACAGGAATTCACCCCTCCACTTT. Translated, it gives CASSFYDRNSPLHF.

This clonotype has at least ten counts. V and J are TRBV2 and TRBJ2-4; TRBD2 matches 9 bases. V gave up 7 bases and J gave up 1 base; unmatched junction bases: 5. The germline CDR1 and CDR2 sequences are SNHLY and FYNNEI. This CDR3 has 15 residues. The CDR3: CASKGGRAAKNIQYF. CDR3 sequence (DNA): TGTGCCAGCAAAGGCGGGAGGGCCGCCAAAAACATTCAGTACTTC.

This clonotype was observed many times. The chain has TRBV11-3 and TRBJ2-3; a possible D gene is TRBD2 (6 bases). This CDR3 region has 13 residues. Looked up from germline, CDR1 is SGHNT and CDR2 is YENEEA. V lost 7 bases, J lost 4 bases, and 12 bases lay in between. In nucleotides, the CDR3 is TGTGCCAGCACGATGTCTAGCGCAGATACGCAGTATTTT. Translated: CASTMSSADTQYF.

V is TRBV19 and J is TRBJ2-5; D may correspond to TRBD1 or TRBD2 (7 bases each). This CDR3 has 16 residues. Per the germline V gene, CDR1 is LNHDA and CDR2 is SQIVND (reference sequence). V gave up 5 bases and J gave up 6 bases, with 22 bases separating them. CDR3 protein: CASSAPQGGRVKTQYF. CDR3 sequence (DNA): TGTGCCAGTAGTGCCCCCCAGGGGGGGAGGGTGAAGACCCAGTACTTC.

The J gene is TRBJ2-7, the V gene TRBV7-6; 8 bases line up with TRBD2. CDR1 is SGHVS, CDR2 FNYEAQ, per germline. The CDR3 has 14 amino acids. V was clipped by 5 bases and J by 4 bases; unmatched bases: 7. DNA of the CDR3: TGTGCCAGCAGCAATCCGGGACTAGGGTACGAGCAGTACTTC. Translating gives CASSNPGLGYEQYF. Combining the CDR3 with reference TRBV7-6 and TRBJ2-7 gives the whole variable domain GAGVSQSPRYKVTKRGQDVALRCDPISGHVSLYWYRQALGQGPEFLTYFNYEAQQDKSGLPNDRFSAERPEGSISTLTIQRTEQRDSAMYRCASSNPGLGYEQYFGPGTRLTVT.

This clonotype was recorded at least ten times. The rearrangement joins TRBV20-1 to TRBJ1-5, with 7 nucleotides matching TRBD1. There are 14 residues in the CDR3. The germline V gene has CDR1 DFQATT and CDR2 SNEGSKA (reference sequence). V lost 6 bases and J lost 1; bases outside the gene matches: 6. The CDR3 reads CSAQQQGSNQPQHF. The CDR3 DNA follows: TGCAGTGCCCAGCAACAGGGGAGCAATCAGCCCCAGCATTTT.

The chain joins TRBV10-1 to TRBJ2-4; perhaps D is TRBD1 or TRBD2 (6 bases each). This CDR3 contains 20 residues. CDR1 WNHNN and CDR2 SYGVQD come from the germline V gene (reference sequence). Trimming pared 0 bases from V and 1 base from J, leaving 22 bases between. This CDR3 reads CASSESHTGDQGWAKNIQYF. CDR3 coding DNA: TGCGCCAGCAGTGAGTCACATACGGGAGACCAGGGGTGGGCCAAAAACATTCAGTACTTC.

This clonotype was observed at least ten times. The CDR3 sequence: CASSLVLGWNEQYF. The CDR3 region has the DNA TGTGCCAGCAGCTTAGTGCTGGGGTGGAACGAGCAGTACTTC. The chain employs TRBV11-2 and TRBJ2-7; the D is unclear. V was trimmed by 1 base and J by 5 bases, leaving 12 bases between them. Germline values: CDR1 SGHAT, CDR2 FQNNGV. The CDR3 is made up of 14 amino acids.

The J gene is TRBJ2-3, the V gene TRBV7-2, with 8 bases matching TRBD2. The CDR3 runs to 18 residues. The J segment lost 5 bases and the V segment lost 5 bases, leaving 18 bases of the junction unmatched. Germline CDR1 is SGHTA and CDR2 is FQGNSA. This CDR3 reads CASSPHGGGRGAGDTQYF. The CDR3, as DNA: TGTGCCAGCAGCCCCCACGGGGGGGGACGGGGGGCCGGAGATACGCAGTATTTT.

This chain joins TRBV7-2 and TRBJ2-6; no firm D call. The germline V and J ends were trimmed by 4 bases and 2 bases, with 9 bases remaining between them. Germline V gives CDR1 SGHTA, CDR2 FQGNSA. CDR3 length equals 15 residues. In DNA form, the CDR3 reads TGTGCCAGCAGCTCCTGGTCCACTGGGGCCAACGTCCTGACTTTC. It specifies CASSSWSTGANVLTF.

This clonotype was observed at least ten times. This chain connects TRBV6-6 to TRBJ1-2; 9 nucleotides match TRBD1. Germline V gene lookup returns CDR1 MNHNY and CDR2 SVGAGI (reference sequence). The CDR3 runs to 17 residues. Trimming cost V 2 bases and J 8 bases; bases outside gene matches: 15. CDR3 sequence (DNA): TGTGCCAGCAGTTACCAAGAACCCGGGACAGGGCAGGGGGGCTACACCTTC. Its protein product is CASSYQEPGTGQGGYTF.

This clonotype has ten or more counts. The V gene is TRBV5-1, the J gene TRBJ2-1; the D is unclear. Germline V gene data show CDR1 as SGHRS and CDR2 as YFSETQ. This CDR3 is built from 14 residues. V was shortened by 0 bases and J by 6 bases, with 10 bases between the two germline ends. The CDR3 nucleotides read TGCGCCAGCAGCTTGGACCCGACCCCCAATGAGCAGTTCTTC. This sequence encodes CASSLDPTPNEQFF.

A remark on this clonotype: This may be a read error: a much more frequent sequence differs by one nucleotide. The chain couples TRBV13 to TRBJ2-1; 16 bases match TRBD2. Germline CDR1 and CDR2: PRHDT and FYEKMQ (reference sequence). After removal of 5 bases from V and 9 bases from J, the junction contained 7 bases not matched to a gene. This CDR3 has 16 residues. The DNA for the CDR3 is TGTGCCAGCAGCCCGGGACTAGCGGGGGGGCTCGGTGAGCAGTTCTTC. It codes for CASSPGLAGGLGEQFF. The full variable domain, with the rest looked up from reference TRBV13 and TRBJ2-1, is AAGVIQSPRHLIKEKRETATLKCYPIPRHDTVYWYQQGPGQDPQFLISFYEKMQSDKGSIPDRFSAQQFSDYHSELNMSSLELGDSALYFCASSPGLAGGLGEQFFGPGTRLTVL.